Each of the 5 T cell receptor beta chains below was sequenced from the same sample in a study of blood T cell repertoires in COVID-19. Only in-frame clones appear in the TCRdb table, and some are missing; sequencing was by immunoSEQ multiplex PCR. This table has around 71,000 clones, roughly four fifths appearing once. The specimen was peripheral blood. The receptors stem from a man in his 70s with acute or convalescent COVID-19.

This clone was detected once. The chain carries TRBV25-1 and TRBJ1-2; possibly TRBD1 for D (5 bases). The CDR3 contains 12 residues. Deletions cut 4 bases from V and 8 bases from J, with 11 bases between. CDR1 and CDR2 (germline): MGHDK, SYGVNS. CDR3 residues: CASSGPGLGYTF. In nucleotides, the CDR3 is TGTGCCAGCAGTGGGCCAGGGTTAGGCTACACCTTC.

The rearrangement uses TRBV28 and TRBJ1-6; TRBD1 matches 7 bases. With 7 bases clipped from V and 1 base from J, the junction kept 10 bases outside the gene matches. The CDR3 extends over 17 amino acids. Germline CDR1 MDHEN, CDR2 SYDVKM. The CDR3 DNA follows: TGTGCCAGCACCGACCCGAGGGGGCCTTCCTATAATTCACCCCTCCACTTT. Its protein is CASTDPRGPSYNSPLHF.

This chain links TRBV5-4 with TRBJ2-7, with D possibly matching TRBD2 (5 bases). Trimming pared 1 base from V and 2 bases from J, leaving 13 bases between. Germline values: CDR1 SGHNT, CDR2 YYREEE (reference sequence). CDR3 size: 15 residues. CDR3 region: CASSLPGVGTYEQYF. CDR3 coding DNA: TGTGCCAGCAGCTTGCCCGGGGTCGGGACCTACGAGCAGTACTTC.

The chain links TRBV11-2 to TRBJ2-3; 8 bases align to TRBD1. The CDR3 totals 14 residues. Germline loops: CDR1 SGHAT, CDR2 FQNNGV. V lost 5 bases, J lost 3 bases, and 4 bases stayed unmatched. CDR3 DNA sequence: TGTGCCAGCAGCCAGGGGGCTGGGACAGATACGCAGTATTTT. This codes for CASSQGAGTDTQYF.

At least ten counts were recorded for this clone. This CDR3 is CASSLYRGVNEQYF. In DNA form, the CDR3 reads TGTGCCAGCAGTTTATACAGGGGAGTCAACGAGCAGTACTTC. The gene calls are TRBV27 and TRBJ2-7; TRBD1 matches at 7 bases. CDR3 length: 14 amino acids. V lost 1 base, J lost 5 bases, and 5 bases stayed unmatched. The germline CDR1 and CDR2 sequences are MNHEY and SMNVEV (reference sequence).